Below, 17 T cell receptor beta chains from the same sample are listed, as sequenced in a study. One entry per CDR3 protein results from TCRdb running MiXCR on the 5' RACE reads. Of about 61,000 distinct CDR3 sequences listed, roughly 30% are singletons. The sample comprised tumor-infiltrating naive CD4+ T cells sorted from the breast tumor. Regarding subset: naive CD4+ T cells, CD4+CD45RA+CD25-. These TCRs come from a female donor with breast cancer.

The V gene is TRBV6-1, the J gene TRBJ2-7, with D tentatively TRBD1 (6 bases). CDR3 length: 14 residues. Germline V lookup: CDR1 MNHNS, CDR2 SASEGT. V lost 7 bases to trimming and J lost 1 base, with 14 bases between them. CDR3 bases: TGTGCCAGCACCCCTACAGGGTTATCCTACGAGCAGTACTTC. Protein: CASTPTGLSYEQYF.

This clonotype occurred a few times. The chain joins TRBV6-1 to TRBJ2-2; 8 bases match TRBD1. This CDR3 is 15 amino acids long. Germline-derived CDR1 and CDR2 are MNHNS and SASEGT. Germline trimming cut 7 bases from V and 5 bases from J; bases unmatched to any gene: 9. The CDR3 region is CASNVDGQGTGELFF. The CDR3 coding sequence is TGTGCCAGCAATGTCGATGGACAGGGAACCGGGGAGCTGTTTTTT.

The chain combines TRBV2 with TRBJ1-1; 10 bases line up with TRBD1. Germline V lookup: CDR1 SNHLY, CDR2 FYNNEI. The CDR3 totals 13 residues. V shed 7 bases, J shed 10 bases, and the junction held 9 bases outside the gene matches. CDR3: CASTPTGGGGAFF. CDR3 in DNA: TGTGCCAGCACCCCGACAGGGGGCGGAGGAGCTTTCTTT.

The chain recombines TRBV5-1 with TRBJ2-3; no reliable D call. CDR1 and CDR2 (germline): SGHRS, YFSETQ. V lost 2 bases and J 2 bases, leaving 12 bases between the germline ends. The CDR3 length is 15 residues. CDR3 loop: CASSLRLVDTDTQYF. The CDR3 DNA reads TGCGCCAGCAGCTTACGACTGGTGGACACAGATACGCAGTATTTT.

This clonotype was seen at least ten times. This chain joins TRBV29-1 and TRBJ1-2; D unresolved. The CDR3 consists of 12 residues. V gave up 7 bases and J gave up 4 bases, with 13 bases separating them. Germline-derived CDR1 and CDR2 are SQVTM and ANQGSEA. CDR3 sequence reads: CSADLQSYGYTF. As DNA, the CDR3 is TGCAGCGCCGATTTGCAATCCTATGGCTACACCTTC. Combining the CDR3 with reference TRBV29-1 and TRBJ1-2 gives the whole variable domain SAVISQKPSRDICQRGTSLTIQCQVDSQVTMMFWYRQQPGQSLTLIATANQGSEATYESGFVIDKFPISRPNLTFSTLTVSNMSPEDSSIYLCSADLQSYGYTFGSGTRLTVV.

About this clonotype: A much larger clonotype is one base distant, so this may be a read error. The V call is TRBV7-2, the J call TRBJ2-7; D perhaps matches TRBD1 (5 bases). The germline V gene has CDR1 SGHTA and CDR2 FQGNSA. The CDR3 totals 13 residues. CDR3 residues: CASSLGTPYGQYF. The CDR3 DNA sequence: TGTGCCAGCAGCTTAGGGACACCCTACGGGCAGTACTTC.

This chain uses TRBV5-1 with TRBJ2-3; maybe TRBD2 (5 bases). This CDR3 region has 13 residues. Germline lookup yields CDR1 SGHRS and CDR2 YFSETQ. V lost 5 bases and J lost 1, with 8 bases in between. Here the CDR3 reads CASRAEGTDTQYF. Written as DNA, the CDR3 is TGCGCCAGCAGGGCGGAGGGCACAGATACGCAGTATTTT.

This clonotype has more than one count but fewer than ten. The chain recombines TRBV5-1 with TRBJ2-5, with a tentative D call TRBD2 (6 bases). CDR1 is SGHRS and CDR2 is YFSETQ in the germline V gene. This CDR3 contains 16 residues. Trimming took off 3 bases at V and 5 bases at J, with 20 bases between the two ends. This chain's CDR3 is CASSSGPPFGGETQYF. CDR3 DNA: TGCGCCAGCAGCTCCGGACCGCCGTTTGGGGGGGAGACCCAGTACTTC.

The chain is built from TRBV5-1 and TRBJ2-3; no clear D. This CDR3 is 14 amino acids long. V was clipped by 0 bases and J by 2 bases, with 7 bases between them. Per germline, CDR1 SGHRS and CDR2 YFSETQ. CDR3 sequence reads: CASSLDQNTDTQYF. DNA for the CDR3: TGCGCCAGCAGCTTGGACCAGAACACAGATACGCAGTATTTT.

By proportion, this clonotype is medium-sized. The chain has TRBV5-1 and TRBJ2-3; a possible D gene is TRBD2 (6 bases). Germline V CDR1 and CDR2: SGHRS, YFSETQ. The V end was cut by 4 bases, the J end by 0 bases, with 15 bases between. The length of the CDR3 is 16 residues. The CDR3 DNA sequence: TGCGCCAGCAGCGTCGATGGGAGGACTAGCACAGATACGCAGTATTTT. It encodes CASSVDGRTSTDTQYF.

This clonotype was detected only a few times. V usage is TRBV9 and J usage is TRBJ1-3, with no clear D. Trimming cost V 4 bases and J 2 bases, with 10 bases left between them. The CDR3 runs to 14 residues. The germline V gene has CDR1 SGDLS and CDR2 YYNGEE. The CDR3 loop is CASSLATTGNTIYF. CDR3 coding DNA: TGTGCCAGCAGCCTCGCTACAACTGGAAACACCATATATTTT.

This clonotype has more than one count but fewer than ten. The chain couples TRBV7-6 to TRBJ2-3; 10 bases agree with TRBD2. V trimming: 4 bases; J trimming: 2 bases; junction bases outside the gene matches: 6. CDR1 and CDR2 from the germline V gene are SGHVS and FNYEAQ. This CDR3 contains 16 residues. The CDR3, as DNA: TGTGCCAGCAGCTCACTTAGCGGGGGGATCACAGATACGCAGTATTTT. It encodes CASSSLSGGITDTQYF.

V and J are TRBV28 and TRBJ2-1; maybe TRBD1 (5 bases). From germline, CDR1 is MDHEN and CDR2 SYDVKM. Trimming removed 5 bases at V and 9 bases at J, with 11 bases between. CDR3 length: 12 amino acids. CDR3 loop: CASSLSGREQFF. The CDR3 nucleotides read TGTGCCAGCAGTCTATCAGGGCGTGAGCAGTTCTTC.

Note on this clonotype: It may be a read error: a sequence one base away is much more abundant. Because the CDR3 is missing its conserved closing phenylalanine or tryptophan, this is likely a read error. The rearrangement uses TRBV29-1 and TRBJ2-5; D not resolved. CDR3 length: 12 residues. CDR1 SQVTM and CDR2 ANQGSEA come from the germline V gene. Deletions cut 4 bases from V and 5 bases from J, with 11 bases between. In DNA form, the CDR3 reads TGCAGCGTTGTACAAGGATTCGAGACCCAGTACTCC. Translation gives CSVVQGFETQYS.

This chain uses TRBV28 with TRBJ2-4, with D perhaps matching TRBD2 (6 bases). V was cut by 3 bases and J by 3 bases, with 18 bases left in between. CDR3 size: 17 residues. Germline CDR1 reads MDHEN; CDR2 reads SYDVKM. The DNA of the CDR3 is TGTGCCAGCAGTTTTGGCCCCGGGTGGAGGGGCAAAAACATTCAGTACTTC. Translation: CASSFGPGWRGKNIQYF.

This clonotype was counted at least ten times. V usage is TRBV6-2 or TRBV6-3 and J usage is TRBJ2-1, with TRBD2 matching 8 bases. The CDR3 has 13 residues. J lost 7 bases, V lost 4 bases, and 3 bases had no gene match. Germline V lookup: CDR1 MNHEY, CDR2 SVGEGT. CDR3 in DNA: TGTGCCAGCAGTTGGACTAGCATTAATGAGCAGTTCTTC. Protein sequence: CASSWTSINEQFF.

This sequence joins TRBV2 and TRBJ1-6, with 10 bases matching TRBD1. The CDR3 spans 16 residues. J was trimmed by 8 bases and V by 5 bases; bases with no gene match: 9. Germline V CDR1 and CDR2: SNHLY, FYNNEI. The CDR3: CASSRNGQGGYSPLHF. CDR3 coding DNA: TGTGCCAGCAGTCGGAATGGACAGGGGGGCTATTCACCCCTCCACTTT.